Listed below are T cell receptor beta chains from one sample, sequenced in a study of human T cells and chemical hapten exposure. TCRdb reanalysed the RACE reads using MiXCR and keeps one entry per CDR3 protein. This table holds 90,000 to 110,000 distinct CDR3 sequences, roughly 9% found once. Material: whole blood, obtained in connection with sensitization to the hapten diphenylcyclopropenone (DPC). These receptors originate from a woman in her forties with alopecia areata. Some clones in this sample may be carry-over from other donors' samples. The CDR3 runs from the conserved cysteine through the conserved F or W. A D gene is named only where the DNA matches it firmly. For some rows the clone size is stated as once, few or many, or as a class when expanded; others skip it.

clone size	J gene	V gene	D gene	CDR3 protein	CDR3 DNA
-	TRBJ1-4	TRBV12-3/TRBV12-4	-	CASSPRRGEKLFF	TGTGCCAGCAGTCCCCGGCGTGGCGAAAAACTGTTTTTT
many	TRBJ2-5	TRBV28	TRBD2	CASIPGGFTETQYF	TGTGCCAGCATCCCCGGGGGGTTTACAGAGACCCAGTACTTC
-	TRBJ2-5	TRBV4-3	-	CASRQGGRRKETQYF	TGCGCCAGCAGGCAAGGTGGGAGGAGAAAAGAGACCCAGTACTTC
many	TRBJ1-5	TRBV12-3/TRBV12-4	-	CASTAGLLNQPQHF	TGTGCCAGCACCGCGGGACTTCTTAATCAGCCCCAGCATTTT
many	TRBJ2-1	TRBV24-1	-	CATSEPTGTLYNEQFF	TGTGCCACCAGTGAGCCGACCGGGACACTCTACAATGAGCAGTTCTTC
many	TRBJ2-2	TRBV7-3	TRBD1	CASSPGTGRAGELFF	TGTGCCAGCAGCCCCGGGACAGGCCGTGCTGGGGAGCTGTTTTTT
few	TRBJ1-5	TRBV6-5	-	CASSYSRGYSNQPQHF	TGCGCCAGCAGTTACTCAAGGGGCTATAGCAATCAGCCCCAGCATTTT
-	TRBJ2-5	TRBV2	-	CASRVGRTYQETQYF	TGTGCCAGCAGGGTAGGACGGACGTACCAAGAGACCCAGTACTTC
-	TRBJ2-5	TRBV7-2	-	CASSLKKPREVETQYF	TGTGCCAGCAGCTTAAAAAAACCCAGGGAGGTGGAGACCCAGTACTTC
few	TRBJ1-1	TRBV20-1	TRBD1	CSARGGTGGTEAFF	TGCAGTGCTAGAGGCGGGACAGGGGGCACTGAAGCTTTCTTT
-	TRBJ1-5	TRBV3-1	-	CASSQGIGQPQHF	TGTGCCAGCAGCCAGGGTATCGGTCAGCCCCAGCATTTT
-	TRBJ2-2	TRBV5-1	-	CASKQDGGNTGELFF	TGCGCCAGCAAACAGGACGGGGGTAACACCGGGGAGCTGTTTTTT
few	TRBJ2-6	TRBV20-1	-	CSAREGSGANVLTF	TGCAGTGCTAGAGAGGGCTCTGGGGCCAACGTCCTGACTTTC
-	TRBJ2-7	TRBV27	-	CASSLSHLYEQYF	TGTGCCAGCAGTTTATCGCACCTCTACGAGCAGTACTTC
many	TRBJ1-1	TRBV19	-	CASSMGMWNTEAFF	TGTGCCAGTAGTATGGGTATGTGGAACACTGAAGCTTTCTTT
-	TRBJ1-1	TRBV30	-	CAWRGGRLETEAFF	TGTGCCTGGAGAGGGGGGCGGCTGGAGACTGAAGCTTTCTTT
many	TRBJ2-5	TRBV29-1	-	CSVSGQETQYF	TGCAGCGTTAGCGGCCAAGAGACCCAGTACTTC
many	TRBJ1-1	TRBV9	-	CASSATEAFF	TGTGCCAGCAGCGCTACTGAAGCTTTCTTT
many	TRBJ2-7	TRBV29-1	-	CSVGGVNGLDEQYF	TGCAGCGTTGGAGGGGTGAATGGTTTAGACGAGCAGTACTTC
few	TRBJ2-7	TRBV20-1	-	CSAPTFSSYEQYF	TGCAGTGCTCCCACCTTTTCCTCCTACGAGCAGTACTTC
many	TRBJ1-6	TRBV10-3	TRBD1	CAIRETGYNSPLHF	TGTGCCATCAGGGAGACAGGGTATAATTCACCCCTCCACTTT
-	TRBJ2-1	TRBV18	TRBD2	CASSPLSGGTYNEQFF	TGTGCCAGCTCTCCCCTTAGCGGGGGAACCTACAATGAGCAGTTCTTC
few	TRBJ2-3	TRBV5-1	TRBD1	CASSSGTVTDTQYF	TGCGCCAGCAGTTCCGGGACAGTCACAGATACGCAGTATTTT
many	TRBJ2-7	TRBV11-2	TRBD2	CASSRAGGYYEQYF	TGTGCCAGCTCCAGAGCGGGGGGATACTACGAGCAGTACTTC
few	TRBJ2-7	TRBV20-1	-	CSAPDWYEQYF	TGCAGTGCTCCGGACTGGTACGAGCAGTACTTC
many	TRBJ1-1	TRBV25-1	-	CASSEGWRSNTEAFF	TGTGCCAGCAGTGAGGGTTGGAGATCGAACACTGAAGCTTTCTTT
many	TRBJ1-2	TRBV20-1	-	CSTVRQPDYGYTF	TGCAGTACCGTCCGACAGCCTGACTATGGCTACACCTTC
many	TRBJ2-5	TRBV5-5	-	CASRTVGGPETQYF	TGTGCCAGCAGGACTGTCGGAGGGCCCGAGACCCAGTACTTC
-	TRBJ1-2	TRBV27	TRBD1	CASSFTLRDREGGYTF	TGTGCCAGCAGTTTCACTCTCCGGGACAGGGAAGGGGGCTACACCTTC
few	TRBJ2-2	TRBV6-6	-	CASSHRGPHNTGELFF	TGTGCCAGCAGCCACCGGGGGCCACACAACACCGGGGAGCTGTTTTTT
many	TRBJ2-7	TRBV7-9	TRBD1	CASSSNRDRTYEQYF	TGTGCCAGCAGCTCAAACCGGGACAGGACCTACGAGCAGTACTTC
-	TRBJ2-2	TRBV7-2	-	CASSGGFHTGELFF	TGTGCCAGCAGCGGGGGCTTTCACACCGGGGAGCTGTTTTTT
-	TRBJ1-1	TRBV6-5	-	CASSYGRRQLAFF	TGTGCCAGCAGTTACGGCCGTCGACAGTTAGCTTTCTTT
few	TRBJ2-1	TRBV20-1	-	CSAREGSSYNEQFF	TGCAGTGCTAGAGAGGGGAGCTCCTACAATGAGCAGTTCTTC
many	TRBJ1-2	TRBV5-6	-	CASSGEVLRWYGYTF	TGTGCCAGCAGCGGGGAAGTATTACGGTGGTATGGCTACACCTTC
-	TRBJ1-2	TRBV29-1	TRBD1	CNATAPDRGYTF	TGCAACGCCACAGCCCCGGACAGGGGCTACACCTTC